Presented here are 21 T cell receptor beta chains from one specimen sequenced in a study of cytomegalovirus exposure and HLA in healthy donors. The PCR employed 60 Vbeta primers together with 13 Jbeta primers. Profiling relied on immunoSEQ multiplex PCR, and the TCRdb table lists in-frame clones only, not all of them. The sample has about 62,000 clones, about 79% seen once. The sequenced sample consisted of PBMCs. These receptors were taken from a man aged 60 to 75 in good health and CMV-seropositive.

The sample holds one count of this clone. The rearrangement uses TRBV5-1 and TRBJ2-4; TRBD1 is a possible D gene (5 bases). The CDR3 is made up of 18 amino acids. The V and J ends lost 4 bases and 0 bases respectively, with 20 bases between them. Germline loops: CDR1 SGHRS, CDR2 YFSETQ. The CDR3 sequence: CASSRNPPGQPAKNIQYF. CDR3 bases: TGCGCCAGCAGCCGAAACCCCCCAGGACAACCAGCCAAAAACATTCAGTACTTC.

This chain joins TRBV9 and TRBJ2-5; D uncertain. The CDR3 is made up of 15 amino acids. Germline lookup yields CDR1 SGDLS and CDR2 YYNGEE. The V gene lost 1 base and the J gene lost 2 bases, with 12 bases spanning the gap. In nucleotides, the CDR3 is TGTGCCAGCAGCGTAACAGCAACGATACAAGAGACCCAGTACTTC. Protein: CASSVTATIQETQYF.

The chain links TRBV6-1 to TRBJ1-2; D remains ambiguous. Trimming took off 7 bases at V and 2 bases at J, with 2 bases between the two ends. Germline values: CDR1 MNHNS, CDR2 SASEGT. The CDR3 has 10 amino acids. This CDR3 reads CASINYGYTF. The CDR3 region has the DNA TGTGCCAGCATAAACTATGGCTACACCTTC.

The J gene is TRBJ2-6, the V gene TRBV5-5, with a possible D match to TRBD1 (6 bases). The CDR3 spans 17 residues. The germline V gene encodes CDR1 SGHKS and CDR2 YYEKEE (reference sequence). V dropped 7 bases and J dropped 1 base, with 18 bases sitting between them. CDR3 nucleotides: TGTGCCAGCCGAGCGGACAGAATACCTTCTGGGGCCAACGTCCTGACTTTC. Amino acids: CASRADRIPSGANVLTF. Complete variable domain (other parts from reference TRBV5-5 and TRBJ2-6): DAGVTQSPTHLIKTRGQQVTLRCSPISGHKSVSWYQQVLGQGPQFIFQYYEKEERGRGNFPDRFSARQFPNYSSELNVNALLLGDSALYLCASRADRIPSGANVLTFGAGSRLTVL.

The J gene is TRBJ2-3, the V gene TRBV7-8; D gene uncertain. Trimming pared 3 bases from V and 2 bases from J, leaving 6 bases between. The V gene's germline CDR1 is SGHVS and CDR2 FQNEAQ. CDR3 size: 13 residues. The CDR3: CASSFSNTDTQYF. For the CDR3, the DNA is TGTGCCAGCAGCTTTTCAAACACAGATACGCAGTATTTT.

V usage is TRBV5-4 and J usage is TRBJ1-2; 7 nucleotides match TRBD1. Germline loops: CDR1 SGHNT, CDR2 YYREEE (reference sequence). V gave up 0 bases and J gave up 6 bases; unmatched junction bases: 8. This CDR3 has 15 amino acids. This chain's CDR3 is CASSLGGRGVDGYTF. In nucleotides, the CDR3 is TGTGCCAGCAGCTTGGGTGGCAGGGGGGTTGATGGCTACACCTTC. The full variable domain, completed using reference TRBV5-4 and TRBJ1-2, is ETGVTQSPTHLIKTRGQQVTLRCSSQSGHNTVSWYQQALGQGPQFIFQYYREEENGRGNFPPRFSGLQFPNYSSELNVNALELDDSALYLCASSLGGRGVDGYTFGSGTRLTVV.

CDR3 sequence: CASSLGPAAEQYF. The CDR3 DNA follows: TGTGCCAGCAGTCTGGGCCCAGCCGCCGAGCAGTACTTC. The chain links TRBV28 to TRBJ2-7, with D unresolved. The germline V and J ends were trimmed by 5 bases and 6 bases, with 14 bases remaining between them. Germline V lookup: CDR1 MDHEN, CDR2 SYDVKM. This CDR3 has 13 residues.

DNA of the CDR3: TGTGCCAGCAGCCGGGACAGAGGAAACACCATATATTTT. Translating it yields CASSRDRGNTIYF. This rearrangement joins TRBV5-4 to TRBJ1-3; 7 nucleotides match TRBD1. Germline CDR1 reads SGHNT; CDR2 reads YYREEE (reference sequence). This CDR3 comprises 13 residues. J lost 4 bases, V lost 4 bases, and 2 bases had no gene match.

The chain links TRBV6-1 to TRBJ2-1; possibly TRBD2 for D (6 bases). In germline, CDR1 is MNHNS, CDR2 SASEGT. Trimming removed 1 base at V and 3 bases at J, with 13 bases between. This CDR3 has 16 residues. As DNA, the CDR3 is TGTGCCAGCAGTGAAGTTCCCCCGGGGGTCTACAATGAGCAGTTCTTC. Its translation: CASSEVPPGVYNEQFF.

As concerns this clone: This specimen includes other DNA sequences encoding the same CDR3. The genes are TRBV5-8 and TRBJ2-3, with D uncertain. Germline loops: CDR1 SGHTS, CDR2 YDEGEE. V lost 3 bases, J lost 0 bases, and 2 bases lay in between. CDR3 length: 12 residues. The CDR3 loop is CASSSSTDTQYF. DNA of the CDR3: TGTGCCAGCAGCTCAAGCACAGATACGCAGTATTTT.

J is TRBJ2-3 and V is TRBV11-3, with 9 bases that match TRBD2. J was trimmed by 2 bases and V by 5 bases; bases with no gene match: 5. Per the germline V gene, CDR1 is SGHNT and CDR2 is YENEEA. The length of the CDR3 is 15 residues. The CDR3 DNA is TGTGCCAGCAGCGCCCTAGCGGGGCTCACAGATACGCAGTATTTT. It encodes CASSALAGLTDTQYF.

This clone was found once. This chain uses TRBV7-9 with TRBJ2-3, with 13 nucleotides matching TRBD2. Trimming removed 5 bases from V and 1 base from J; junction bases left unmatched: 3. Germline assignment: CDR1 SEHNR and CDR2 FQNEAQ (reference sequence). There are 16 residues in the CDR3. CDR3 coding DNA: TGTGCCAGCAGCCTTGGACTAGCGGGAGGCACAGATACGCAGTATTTT. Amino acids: CASSLGLAGGTDTQYF.

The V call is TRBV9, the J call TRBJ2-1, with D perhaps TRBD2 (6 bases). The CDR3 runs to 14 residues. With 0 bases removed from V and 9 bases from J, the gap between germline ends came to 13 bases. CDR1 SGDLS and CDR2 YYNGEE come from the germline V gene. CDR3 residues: CASSVGEGDSEQFF. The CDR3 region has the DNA TGTGCCAGCAGCGTAGGTGAAGGGGACTCTGAGCAGTTCTTC. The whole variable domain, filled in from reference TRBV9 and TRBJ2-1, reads DSGVTQTPKHLITATGQRVTLRCSPRSGDLSVYWYQQSLDQGLQFLIQYYNGEERAKGNILERFSAQQFPDLHSELNLSSLELGDSALYFCASSVGEGDSEQFFGPGTRLTVL.

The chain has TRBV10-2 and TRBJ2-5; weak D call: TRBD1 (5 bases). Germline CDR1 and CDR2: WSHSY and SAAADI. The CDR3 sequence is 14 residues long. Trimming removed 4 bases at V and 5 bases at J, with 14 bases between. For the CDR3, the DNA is TGCGCCAGCAGTGTTACAGGCCTGGGGGAGACCCAGTACTTC. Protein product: CASSVTGLGETQYF.

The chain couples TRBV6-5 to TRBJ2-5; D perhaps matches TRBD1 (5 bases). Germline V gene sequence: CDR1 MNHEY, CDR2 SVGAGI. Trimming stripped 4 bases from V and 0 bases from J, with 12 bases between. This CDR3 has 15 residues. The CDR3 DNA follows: TGTGCCAGCAGTTCAGGGTACGAGGACCAAGAGACCCAGTACTTC. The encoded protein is CASSSGYEDQETQYF.

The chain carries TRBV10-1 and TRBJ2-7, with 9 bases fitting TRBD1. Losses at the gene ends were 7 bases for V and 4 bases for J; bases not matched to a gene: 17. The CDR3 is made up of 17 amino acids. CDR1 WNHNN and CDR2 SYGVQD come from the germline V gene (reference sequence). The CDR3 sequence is CASMRGTGSDDRYEQYF. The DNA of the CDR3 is TGCGCCAGCATGAGGGGGACAGGGTCGGATGATCGGTACGAGCAGTACTTC.

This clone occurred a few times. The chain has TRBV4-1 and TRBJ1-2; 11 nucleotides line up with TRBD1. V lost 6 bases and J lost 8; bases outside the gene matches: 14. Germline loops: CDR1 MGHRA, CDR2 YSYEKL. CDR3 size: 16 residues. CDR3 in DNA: TGCGCCAGCAGTATAAGTCGGGACAGGGGGACGGAGGGCTACACCTTC. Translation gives CASSISRDRGTEGYTF.

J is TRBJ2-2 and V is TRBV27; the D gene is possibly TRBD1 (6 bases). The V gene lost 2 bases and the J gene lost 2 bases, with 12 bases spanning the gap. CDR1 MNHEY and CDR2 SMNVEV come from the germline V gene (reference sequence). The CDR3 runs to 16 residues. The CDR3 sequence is CASSLKRGSNTGELFF. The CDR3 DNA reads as TGTGCCAGCAGTTTAAAAAGGGGGTCAAACACCGGGGAGCTGTTTTTT.

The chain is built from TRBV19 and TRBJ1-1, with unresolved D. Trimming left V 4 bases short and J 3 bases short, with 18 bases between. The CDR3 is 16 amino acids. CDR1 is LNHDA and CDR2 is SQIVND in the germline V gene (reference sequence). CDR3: CASSSTGGREHTEAFF. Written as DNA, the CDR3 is TGTGCCAGTAGTAGTACGGGCGGGAGAGAGCACACTGAAGCTTTCTTT.

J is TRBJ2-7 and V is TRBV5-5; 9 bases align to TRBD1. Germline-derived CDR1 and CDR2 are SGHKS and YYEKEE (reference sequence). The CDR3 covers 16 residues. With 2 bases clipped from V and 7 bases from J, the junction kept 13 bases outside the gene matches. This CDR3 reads CASSFGPGTGKNEQYF. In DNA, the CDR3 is TGTGCCAGCAGCTTCGGACCCGGGACAGGGAAAAATGAGCAGTACTTC.

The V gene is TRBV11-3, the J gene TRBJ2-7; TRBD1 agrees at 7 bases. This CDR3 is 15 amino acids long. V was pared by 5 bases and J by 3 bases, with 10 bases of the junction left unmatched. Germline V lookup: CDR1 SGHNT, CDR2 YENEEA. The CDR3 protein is CASSPVTGLNYEQYF. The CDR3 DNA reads TGTGCCAGCAGCCCGGTGACAGGGTTAAACTACGAGCAGTACTTC.